These T cell receptor beta chains were read from a single sample in a study of cytomegalovirus exposure and HLA in healthy donors. Sequenced by immunoSEQ multiplex PCR; TCRdb stores in-frame clones only, minus some. The sample has 100,000 to 150,000 clones. Sequencing was done on a sample of PBMCs. These TCRs come from a man younger than 40 in good health and CMV-seronegative. Both conserved end residues are part of each CDR3. Fields, in order: D gene, V gene, J gene, CDR3 protein, CDR3 DNA. The D gene is left open where the match is weak.

.	TRBV7-9	TRBJ1-1	CASSRTGNTEAFF	TGTGCCAGCAGCCGCACAGGGAACACTGAAGCTTTCTTT
TRBD2	TRBV7-7	TRBJ2-2	CASSFSSGFNTGELFF	TGTGCCAGCAGTTTCTCTAGCGGCTTTAACACCGGGGAGCTGTTTTTT
.	TRBV5-1	TRBJ2-3	CASSLFPSAGSTDTQYF	TGCGCCAGCAGCTTGTTCCCCTCAGCGGGTAGCACAGATACGCAGTATTTT
.	TRBV2	TRBJ2-1	CASVADIYNEQFF	TGTGCCAGCGTGGCGGATATTTACAATGAGCAGTTCTTC
.	TRBV5-4	TRBJ2-3	CASSRRVGTDDTQYF	TGTGCCAGCAGCCGGAGGGTAGGGACCGATGATACGCAGTATTTT
TRBD1	TRBV28	TRBJ1-2	CASSLRTGGYTF	TGTGCCAGCAGTCTGCGGACAGGCGGCTACACCTTC
.	TRBV19	TRBJ2-5	CASSISSGETQYF	TGTGCCAGTAGTATATCATCGGGGGAGACCCAGTACTTC
.	TRBV23-1	TRBJ2-7	CASGITGPPEQYF	TGCGCCAGCGGAATAACAGGGCCTCCCGAGCAGTACTTC
.	TRBV4-3	TRBJ2-2	CASSQGPRVGELFF	TGCGCCAGCAGCCAAGGCCCCCGGGTCGGGGAGCTGTTTTTT
.	TRBV5-1	TRBJ1-4	CASSLQGGEKLFF	TGCGCCAGCAGCTTGCAGGGAGGAGAAAAACTGTTTTTT
.	TRBV29-1	TRBJ1-1	CSADLRNTEAFF	TGCAGCGCTGACCTCCGGAACACTGAAGCTTTCTTT
.	TRBV25-1	TRBJ2-2	CASSADIAPTTGELFF	TGTGCCAGCAGTGCAGACATCGCCCCTACCACCGGGGAGCTGTTTTTT
.	TRBV28	TRBJ2-3	CASSPSTDTQYF	TGTGCCAGCAGTCCTAGCACAGATACGCAGTATTTT
TRBD2	TRBV7-7	TRBJ2-1	CASSLGTSGSSNEQFF	TGTGCTAGCAGCTTAGGGACTAGCGGGAGTTCCAATGAGCAGTTCTTC
TRBD2	TRBV11-2	TRBJ2-1	CASSLRQRERDEQFF	TGTGCCAGCAGCTTAAGGCAGCGGGAGCGGGATGAGCAGTTCTTC
.	TRBV30	TRBJ2-3	CAWSPNFHAADTQYF	TGTGCCTGGAGTCCTAATTTCCATGCGGCAGATACGCAGTATTTT
.	TRBV28	TRBJ2-7	CATTDSLYEQYF	TGTGCCACCACCGACAGTCTCTACGAGCAGTACTTC
TRBD1	TRBV27	TRBJ2-7	CASSSRQGGRYEQYF	TGTGCCAGCAGTTCCCGACAGGGGGGGCGATACGAGCAGTACTTC
TRBD1	TRBV18	TRBJ2-1	CASSDRSSYEQFF	TGTGCCAGCTCGGACAGGAGCTCGTATGAGCAGTTCTTC
TRBD1	TRBV6-4	TRBJ2-1	CASSAGTGGDEQFF	TGTGCCAGCAGCGCCGGGACAGGGGGCGATGAGCAGTTCTTC
.	TRBV19	TRBJ2-2	CASSIRTGELFF	TGTGCCAGTAGTATCCGGACCGGGGAGCTGTTTTTT
TRBD1	TRBV6-1	TRBJ1-1	CASSEGQGNTEAFF	TGTGCCAGCAGTGAGGGACAGGGGAACACTGAAGCTTTCTTT
.	TRBV29-1	TRBJ1-3	CSALEGDVLHPGNTIYF	TGCAGCGCCCTTGAGGGGGATGTACTTCATCCTGGAAACACCATATATTTT
.	TRBV7-9	TRBJ1-5	CASSLGRNQPQHF	TGTGCCAGCAGCTTAGGCAGGAATCAGCCCCAGCATTTT
.	TRBV7-9	TRBJ2-2	CASSRDTGELFF	TGTGCCAGCAGCCGCGACACCGGGGAGCTGTTTTTT
.	TRBV11-2	TRBJ2-5	CASSLDPPGTTGETQYF	TGTGCCAGCAGCTTAGATCCCCCGGGAACAACCGGGGAGACCCAGTACTTC
.	TRBV28	TRBJ2-5	CASSFDTQKYF	TGTGCCAGCAGTTTTGACACTCAGAAGTACTTC
TRBD1	TRBV19	TRBJ2-1	CASSLSRDSLYNEQFF	TGTGCCAGTAGCCTTTCCCGGGACAGCCTCTACAATGAGCAGTTCTTC